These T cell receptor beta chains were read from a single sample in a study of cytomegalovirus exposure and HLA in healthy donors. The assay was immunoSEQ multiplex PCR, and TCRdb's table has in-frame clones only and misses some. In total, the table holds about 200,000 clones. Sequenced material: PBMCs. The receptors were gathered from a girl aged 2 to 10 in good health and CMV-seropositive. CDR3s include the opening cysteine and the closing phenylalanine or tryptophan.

CASSLGQVNEKLFF	TRBV5-1	TRBJ1-4
CASSEETGSSYEQYF	TRBV2	TRBJ2-7
CASSDYRASVGGTRDTQYF	TRBV28	TRBJ2-3
CASSLGWDREVQETQYF	TRBV9	TRBJ2-5
CASSLGRDASYEQYF	TRBV5-4	TRBJ2-7
CASGRGNTEAFF	TRBV27	TRBJ1-1
CASSLGQGAIYEQYF	TRBV5-1	TRBJ2-7
CASSTSATDTQYF	TRBV19	TRBJ2-3
CASSSGGSASYNEQFF	TRBV5-4	TRBJ2-1
CASSLGRVGTSGREASYEQYF	TRBV7-6	TRBJ2-7